This T cell receptor beta chain derives from a study of Graves' ophthalmopathy and Graves' hyperthyroidism (dated by TCRdb to 2016 to 2019). Background for the entire study: Hyperthyroidism was considered stable if no progression to ophthalmopathy occurred within 18 months of follow-up. To explore V-J signatures that distinguish ophthalmopathy from hyperthyroidism, a discovery set of about a hundred patients was enrolled, made up of roughly 41 with ophthalmopathy and roughly 55 with stable hyperthyroidism. To tell Graves' ophthalmopathy apart from Graves' hyperthyroidism, and to predict which patients would progress to ophthalmopathy, the study relied on TCR beta repertoire signatures. In total, approximately 130 blood samples were TCR-sequenced: 40 to 45 ophthalmopathy, under 85 hyperthyroidism and some 17 hyperthyroidism-to-ophthalmopathy patients. Following sampling, methimazole starting at 30 mg daily was administered to hyperthyroidism patients, and high-dose intravenous methylprednisolone was administered to ophthalmopathy patients. An independent validation cohort comprised fewer than 20 hyperthyroidism patients and 15 to 17 patients who later progressed from hyperthyroidism to ophthalmopathy. In roughly 6 hyperthyroidism patients, the T-cell repertoire of thyroid tissue was compared with the T-cell repertoire of blood.

TCR beta CDR3 regions were amplified from RNA transcripts for repertoire sequencing. HTBI primers and the Qiagen OneStep RT-PCR kit were used in a first-round RT-PCR, which was followed by a second-round multiplex PCR, size selection and purification. Libraries were sequenced paired-end with 100 bp reads on an Illumina HiSeq2000. The original methods were these. Reads were processed with SOAPnuke, discarding reads with adapters, uncalled bases, mean Phred below 15, or no exact constant-primer or identifier match. COPE v1.2.5 was used to merge high-quality paired reads. Each unique nucleotide sequence was defined as a clonotype, and clonotypes were aligned to IMGT TRB V, D and J references with MiTCR v1.1. Analysis was restricted to V-J combinations with a frequency above 0.0001, which covered 99.2% of repertoires. For each V-J combination, a TCR clonal expansion and chaos score was defined as the ratio of F50 clonal expansion to chaos observed in the TCRdist matrix. Welch's t-statistics and random forest were used to reduce the features to 10 to 15 V-J combinations, which were then used as input to a naive Bayes classifier. The similarity between thyroid and blood repertoires was quantified using the Morisita-Horn index. TCRdb trimmed public reads at Q25 via fastp, called clones via MiXCR and kept in-frame beta chains. Rows with a matching CDR3 protein are joined into one entry that keeps the most common DNA and genes. The V and J calls reflect TCRdb's pipeline rather than the authors' work. The sample table records around 1,200,000 distinct CDR3 sequences; roughly 35% of these occur just once. The ten largest clones add up to roughly 10% of the sample.

Patients with hyperthyroidism were aged 18 to 65 years, had been newly diagnosed, and had a disease duration of less than 2 months. Patients with other autoimmune diseases, uncontrolled infections, pregnancy or lactation were excluded from the study. Clinical symptoms, serum thyroxine, TRAb, thyroid ultrasound and orbital computed tomography formed the basis of the diagnosis. Trizol reagent was used to extract the total RNA, and its quality was then checked on an Agilent 2100 Bioanalyzer. Here is what the overall study found, with its caveats: In validation, the model predicted ophthalmopathy progression with over 60% sensitivity and roughly 72% specificity; roughly 11 predicted patients were CT-confirmed with GO in a median of approximately 6.5 months. No statistical method was used to predetermine the sample size, and group allocation was not hidden from the investigators. Among expanded thyroid clonotypes with frequency above 0.001, most also showed up in blood, which suggests that blood repertoires may reflect the thyroid immune response. The 13-signature model separated ophthalmopathy from stable hyperthyroidism with approximately 88% sensitivity and around 81% specificity in cross-validation, and 80%/75% in the test set.

From its cysteine to its phenylalanine, the CDR3 spans 15 amino acids. Of all the DNA, just the CDR3 is kept, 45 bases in frame from base 1. As encoded in the germline V gene, CDR1 is SGHAT while CDR2 is FQNNGV. V is pared back by 0 bases and J by 4 bases, with 12 bases lying between the germline termini. This clonotype was counted many times. Its target antigen remains unknown. No per-base quality is available; no much larger clone lies one base away. The clonotype comes from an adult man with Graves' hyperthyroidism. Source material: peripheral blood or thyroid tissue (not recorded which). This sequence uses TRBV11-2 and TRBJ2-5; a weak D assignment points to TRBD2 (7 bases agree). The CDR3 in this case is CASSLDLGGGETQYF. The DNA sequence is as follows: TGTGCCAGCAGCTTAGATCTAGGGGGGGGAGAGACCCAGTACTTC.